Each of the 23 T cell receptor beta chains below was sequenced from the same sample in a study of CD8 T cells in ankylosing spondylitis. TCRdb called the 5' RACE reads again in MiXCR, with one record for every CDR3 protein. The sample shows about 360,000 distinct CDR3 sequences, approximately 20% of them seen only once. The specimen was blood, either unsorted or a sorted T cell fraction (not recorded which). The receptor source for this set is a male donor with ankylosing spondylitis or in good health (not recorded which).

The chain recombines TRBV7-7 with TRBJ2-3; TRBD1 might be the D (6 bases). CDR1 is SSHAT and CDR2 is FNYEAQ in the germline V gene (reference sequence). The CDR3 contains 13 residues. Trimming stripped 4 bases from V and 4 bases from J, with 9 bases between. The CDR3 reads CASSWTDADTQYF. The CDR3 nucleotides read TGTGCCAGCAGCTGGACAGACGCAGATACGCAGTATTTT. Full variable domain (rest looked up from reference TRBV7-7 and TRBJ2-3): GAGVSQSPRYKVTKRGQDVTLRCDPISSHATLYWYQQALGQGPEFLTYFNYEAQPDKSGLPSDRFSAERPEGSISTLTIQRTEQRDSAMYRCASSWTDADTQYFGPGTRLTVL.

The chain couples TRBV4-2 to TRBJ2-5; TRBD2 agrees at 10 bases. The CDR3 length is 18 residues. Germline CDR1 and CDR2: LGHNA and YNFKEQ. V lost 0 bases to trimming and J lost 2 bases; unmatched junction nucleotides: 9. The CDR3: CASSQEGHERGGQETQYF. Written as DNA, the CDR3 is TGTGCCAGCAGCCAAGAGGGACACGAGCGGGGGGGACAAGAGACCCAGTACTTC.

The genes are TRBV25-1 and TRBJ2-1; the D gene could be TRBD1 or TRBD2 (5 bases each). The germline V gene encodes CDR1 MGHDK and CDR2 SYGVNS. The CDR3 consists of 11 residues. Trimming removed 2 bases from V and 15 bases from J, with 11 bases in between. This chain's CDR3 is CASSEPGTWFF. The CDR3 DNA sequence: TGTGCCAGCAGTGAACCTGGGACCTGGTTCTTC.

CDR3 region: CASSLSPFSGGASETQYF. The CDR3 nucleotides are TGTGCCAGCAGCTTAAGCCCCTTTAGCGGGGGGGCCTCAGAGACCCAGTACTTC. This chain connects TRBV7-6 to TRBJ2-5, with 11 bases lining up with TRBD2. The germline gives CDR1 SGHVS, CDR2 FNYEAQ. V was clipped by 2 bases and J by 4 bases; unmatched bases: 12. The CDR3 length is 18 residues.

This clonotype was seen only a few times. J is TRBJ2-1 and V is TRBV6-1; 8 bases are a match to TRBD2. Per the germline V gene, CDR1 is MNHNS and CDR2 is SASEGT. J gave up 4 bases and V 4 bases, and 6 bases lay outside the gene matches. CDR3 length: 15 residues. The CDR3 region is CASSVSGAFYNEQFF. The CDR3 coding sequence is TGTGCCAGCAGTGTTAGCGGGGCCTTTTACAATGAGCAGTTCTTC.

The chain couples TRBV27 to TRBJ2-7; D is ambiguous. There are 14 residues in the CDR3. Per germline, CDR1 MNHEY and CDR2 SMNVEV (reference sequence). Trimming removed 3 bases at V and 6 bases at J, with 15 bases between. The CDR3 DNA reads TGTGCCAGCAGTTTGGTGGGTAGTGGCACCGAGCAGTACTTC. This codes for CASSLVGSGTEQYF.

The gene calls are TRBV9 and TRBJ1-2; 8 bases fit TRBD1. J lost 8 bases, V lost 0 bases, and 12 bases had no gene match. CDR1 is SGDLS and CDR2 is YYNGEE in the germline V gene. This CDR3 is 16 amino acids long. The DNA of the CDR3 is TGTGCCAGCAGCGTAGCGGCAGGGGGCCACCTATCGGGCTACACCTTC. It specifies CASSVAAGGHLSGYTF.

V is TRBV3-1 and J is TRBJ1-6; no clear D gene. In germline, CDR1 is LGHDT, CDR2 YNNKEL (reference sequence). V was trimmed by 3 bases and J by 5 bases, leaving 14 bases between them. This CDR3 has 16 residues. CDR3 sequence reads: CASSHRASLDNSPLHF. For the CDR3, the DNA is TGTGCCAGCAGCCACCGGGCGAGCCTGGATAATTCACCCCTCCACTTT.

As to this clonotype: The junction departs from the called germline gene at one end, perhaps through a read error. In nucleotides, the CDR3 is TGTGCTAGCAGCTTAGGGGAAGGCGCGAACACTGAAGCTTTCTTT. This gives the protein CASSLGEGANTEAFF. The rearrangement uses TRBV7-7 and TRBJ1-1; D perhaps matches TRBD1 (5 bases). Germline V lookup: CDR1 SSHAT, CDR2 FNYEAQ (reference sequence). This CDR3 contains 15 residues.

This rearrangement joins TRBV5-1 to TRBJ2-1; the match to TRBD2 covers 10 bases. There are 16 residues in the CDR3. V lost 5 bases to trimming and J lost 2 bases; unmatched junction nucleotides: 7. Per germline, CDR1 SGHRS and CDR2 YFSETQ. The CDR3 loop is CASRSPSGGAYNEQFF. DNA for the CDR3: TGCGCCAGCAGGTCTCCAAGCGGGGGGGCCTACAATGAGCAGTTCTTC.

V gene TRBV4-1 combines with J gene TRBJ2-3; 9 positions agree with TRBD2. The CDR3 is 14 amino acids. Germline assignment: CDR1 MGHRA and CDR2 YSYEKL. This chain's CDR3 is CVAGASGETDTQYF. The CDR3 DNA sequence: TGCGTCGCGGGCGCTAGCGGGGAGACAGATACGCAGTATTTT.

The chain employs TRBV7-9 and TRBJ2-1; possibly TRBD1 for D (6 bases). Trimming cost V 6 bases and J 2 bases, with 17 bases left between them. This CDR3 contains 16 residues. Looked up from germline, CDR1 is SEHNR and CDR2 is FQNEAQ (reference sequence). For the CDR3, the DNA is TGTGCCAGCAGACCCTCAACAGGGTCCGCCTACAATGAGCAGTTCTTC. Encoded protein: CASRPSTGSAYNEQFF.

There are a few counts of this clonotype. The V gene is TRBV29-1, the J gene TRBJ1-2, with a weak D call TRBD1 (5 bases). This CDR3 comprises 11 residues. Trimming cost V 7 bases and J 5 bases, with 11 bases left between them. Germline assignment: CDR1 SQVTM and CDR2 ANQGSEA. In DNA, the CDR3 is TGCAGCGCCCCGAGGGGTTATGGCTACACCTTC. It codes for CSAPRGYGYTF.

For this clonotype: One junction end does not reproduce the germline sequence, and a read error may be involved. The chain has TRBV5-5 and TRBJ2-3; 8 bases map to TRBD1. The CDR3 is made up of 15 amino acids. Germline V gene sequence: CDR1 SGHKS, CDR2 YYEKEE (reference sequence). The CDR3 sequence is CAGSHDRGGTDTQYF. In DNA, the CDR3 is TGTGCCGGCAGCCATGACAGGGGCGGCACAGATACGCAGTATTTT.

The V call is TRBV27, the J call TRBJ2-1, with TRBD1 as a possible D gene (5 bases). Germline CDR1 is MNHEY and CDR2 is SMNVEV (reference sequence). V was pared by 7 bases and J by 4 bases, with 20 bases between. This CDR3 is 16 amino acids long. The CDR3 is CASKGWQQENYNEQFF. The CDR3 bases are TGTGCCAGCAAGGGGTGGCAACAGGAGAATTACAATGAGCAGTTCTTC.

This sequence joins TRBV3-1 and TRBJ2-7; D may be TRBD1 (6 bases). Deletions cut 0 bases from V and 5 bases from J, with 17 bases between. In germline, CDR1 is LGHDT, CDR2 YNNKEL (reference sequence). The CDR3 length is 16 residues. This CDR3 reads CASSQDWMVKGDEQYF. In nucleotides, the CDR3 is TGTGCCAGCAGCCAAGATTGGATGGTGAAGGGGGACGAGCAGTACTTC.

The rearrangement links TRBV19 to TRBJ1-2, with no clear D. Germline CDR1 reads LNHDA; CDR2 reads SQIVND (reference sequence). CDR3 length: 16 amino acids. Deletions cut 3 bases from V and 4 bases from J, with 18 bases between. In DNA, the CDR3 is TGTGCCAGTAGTATCGGGTACAGCTCAAATTTCTATGGCTACACCTTC. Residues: CASSIGYSSNFYGYTF.

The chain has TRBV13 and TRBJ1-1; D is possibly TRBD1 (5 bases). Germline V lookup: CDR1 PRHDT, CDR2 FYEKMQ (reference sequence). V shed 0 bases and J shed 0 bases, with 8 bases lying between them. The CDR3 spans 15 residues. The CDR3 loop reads CASSLGAGMNTEAFF. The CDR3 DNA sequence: TGTGCCAGCAGCTTAGGAGCAGGGATGAACACTGAAGCTTTCTTT.

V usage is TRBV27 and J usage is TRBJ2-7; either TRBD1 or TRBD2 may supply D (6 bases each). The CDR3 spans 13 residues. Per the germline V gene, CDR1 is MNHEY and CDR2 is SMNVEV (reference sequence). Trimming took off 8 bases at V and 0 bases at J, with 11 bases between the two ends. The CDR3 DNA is TGTGCCAGCGCCGGGGGCCACTCCTACGAGCAGTACTTC. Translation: CASAGGHSYEQYF.

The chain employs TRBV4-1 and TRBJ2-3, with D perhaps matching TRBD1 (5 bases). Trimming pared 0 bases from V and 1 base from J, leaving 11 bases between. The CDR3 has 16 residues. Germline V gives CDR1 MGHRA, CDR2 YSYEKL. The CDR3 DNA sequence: TGCGCCAGCAGCCAAGAAAGGATAGGGGGCACAGATACGCAGTATTTT. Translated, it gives CASSQERIGGTDTQYF.

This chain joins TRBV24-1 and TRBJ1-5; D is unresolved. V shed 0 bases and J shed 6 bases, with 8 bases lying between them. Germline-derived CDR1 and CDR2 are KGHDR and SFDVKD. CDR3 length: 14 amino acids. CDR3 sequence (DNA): TGTGCCACCAGTGATTTGGGAATCAGTCAGCCCCAGCATTTT. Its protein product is CATSDLGISQPQHF.

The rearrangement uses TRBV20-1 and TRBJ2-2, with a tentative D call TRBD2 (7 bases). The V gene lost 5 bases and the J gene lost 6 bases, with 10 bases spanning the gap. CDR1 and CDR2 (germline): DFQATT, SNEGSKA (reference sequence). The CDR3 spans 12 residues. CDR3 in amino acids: CSAVGGAGELFF. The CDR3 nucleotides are TGCAGTGCTGTAGGGGGGGCCGGGGAGCTGTTTTTT.

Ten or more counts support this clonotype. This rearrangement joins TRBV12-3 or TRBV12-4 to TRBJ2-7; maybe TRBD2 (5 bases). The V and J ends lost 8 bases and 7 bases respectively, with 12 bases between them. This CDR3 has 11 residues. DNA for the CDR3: TGTGCCAGCGGTGAGAGCGGAGAGCAGTACTTC. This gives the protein CASGESGEQYF.